The 2 T cell receptor beta chains listed next were all sequenced from one sample in a study of cytotoxic CD8 clonotypes in ibrutinib-treated CLL. Sequencing used immunoSEQ multiplex PCR; TCRdb keeps in-frame clones, though not all of them. Of 30,000 to 40,000 clones detected, 69% appear once; the ten largest clones hold about a quarter. The source material was PBMCs, sampled before ibrutinib treatment. These receptors all come from a human donor with chronic lymphocytic leukemia.

This chain uses TRBV18 with TRBJ2-5; D not certain. Germline-derived CDR1 and CDR2 are KGHSH and LQKENI. The CDR3 is 15 amino acids. The V and J ends lost 0 bases and 5 bases respectively, with 13 bases between them. The CDR3 bases are TGTGCCAGCTCACCACCGAGTGGCCAAAGGGAGACCCAGTACTTC. This gives the protein CASSPPSGQRETQYF.

The chain couples TRBV6-5 to TRBJ1-3; D unresolved. The V end was cut by 6 bases, the J end by 0 bases, with 12 bases between. The CDR3 length is 15 residues. Germline V gene data show CDR1 as MNHEY and CDR2 as SVGAGI. The CDR3 DNA reads TGTGCCAGCAGACGCCTGTTTAGCTCTGGAAACACCATATATTTT. Protein: CASRRLFSSGNTIYF.